The 15 T cell receptor beta chains below were found in one sample sequenced in a study of CD8+ T cells in alopecia areata. Described treatment: oral pan-JAK inhibitor, 5-10 mg twice daily. Sequencing templates came from extracted RNA that was reverse transcribed into cDNA. Only in-frame clones appear in the TCRdb table, and some are missing; sequencing was by immunoSEQ multiplex PCR. Among 150,000 or so clones listed, roughly 86% were seen once. The sequenced sample was CD8+ T cells sorted from blood, obtained at week 4, from a patient treated with tofacitinib. These receptors were taken from a human donor with alopecia areata.

The chain recombines TRBV15 with TRBJ2-7, with 7 bases lining up with TRBD1. Germline V CDR1 and CDR2: LNHNV, YYDKDF (reference sequence). V dropped 6 bases and J dropped 3; count of bases not matched to a gene: 14. The CDR3 is 16 residues long. The CDR3 nucleotides read TGTGCCACCAGACCCACCACCCAGGGACAGAGCTACGAGCAGTACTTC. Translated: CATRPTTQGQSYEQYF.

The CDR3 reads CSVEPLAGAPSTDTQYF. The CDR3 DNA sequence: TGCAGCGTTGAACCTCTAGCGGGAGCCCCTAGCACAGATACGCAGTATTTT. The chain has TRBV29-1 and TRBJ2-3; TRBD2 aligns across 10 bases. J gave up 0 bases and V 2 bases, and 8 bases lay outside the gene matches. The CDR3 has 17 amino acids. Looked up from germline, CDR1 is SQVTM and CDR2 is ANQGSEA.

The V gene is TRBV5-4, the J gene TRBJ2-7; no definite D call. This CDR3 has 14 amino acids. Per the germline V gene, CDR1 is SGHNT and CDR2 is YYREEE (reference sequence). The germline V and J ends were trimmed by 4 bases and 4 bases, with 15 bases remaining between them. CDR3 sequence (DNA): TGTGCCAGCAGCCCCCCTGGGTTAGGGTACGAGCAGTACTTC. Its translation is CASSPPGLGYEQYF.

The chain couples TRBV7-2 to TRBJ2-3; no clear D. Germline V lookup: CDR1 SGHTA, CDR2 FQGNSA. This CDR3 contains 15 residues. The germline V and J ends were trimmed by 3 bases and 0 bases, with 10 bases remaining between them. The CDR3 reads CASSFAEASTDTQYF. CDR3 DNA: TGTGCCAGCAGCTTTGCCGAGGCTAGCACAGATACGCAGTATTTT.

The V and J genes are TRBV10-2 and TRBJ2-7; D possibly corresponds to TRBD1 (5 bases). Germline V gene data show CDR1 as WSHSY and CDR2 as SAAADI. Trimming shortened V by 6 bases and J by 3 bases, and 9 bases separated the two germline ends. The CDR3 loop spans 12 amino acids. The CDR3 DNA is TGCGCCAGCAGGGACAACCTCTACGAGCAGTACTTC. This codes for CASRDNLYEQYF.

The chain carries TRBV27 and TRBJ1-2; tentative D call: TRBD1 (5 bases). V was clipped by 6 bases and J by 0 bases, with 11 bases between them. This CDR3 is built from 14 residues. Germline V gene data show CDR1 as MNHEY and CDR2 as SMNVEV (reference sequence). The chain's CDR3 is CASSSTETNYGYTF. Here the CDR3 DNA reads TGTGCCAGCAGCTCGACAGAGACTAACTATGGCTACACCTTC.

This chain joins TRBV9 and TRBJ2-1, with TRBD1 matching 7 bases. CDR3 length: 16 residues. The junction had 8 bases not matched to a gene; V was cut back by 4 bases and J by 1 base. CDR1 SGDLS and CDR2 YYNGEE come from the germline V gene. CDR3: CASSPAGGKSYNEQFF. The DNA for the CDR3 is TGTGCCAGCAGCCCCGCAGGGGGTAAATCCTACAATGAGCAGTTCTTC.

The chain carries TRBV29-1 and TRBJ2-1; D may match TRBD1 or TRBD2 (5 bases each). This CDR3 comprises 14 residues. Trimming took 2 bases from V and 3 from J, leaving 11 bases between them. Germline V gene sequence: CDR1 SQVTM, CDR2 ANQGSEA. In DNA, the CDR3 is TGCAGCGTTGAACGTCCAGGGAGCTACAATGAGCAGTTCTTC. The encoded protein is CSVERPGSYNEQFF.

This chain links TRBV27 with TRBJ2-7; 8 nucleotides agree with TRBD1. Trimming removed 4 bases from V and 7 bases from J; junction bases left unmatched: 12. The germline V gene has CDR1 MNHEY and CDR2 SMNVEV (reference sequence). The CDR3 runs 15 residues. This CDR3 is CASSSTHGQGEEQYF. The CDR3 nucleotides read TGTGCCAGCAGTTCCACCCACGGACAGGGTGAGGAGCAGTACTTC.

This chain uses TRBV27 with TRBJ2-4; D remains unclear. Deletions cut 4 bases from V and 8 bases from J, with 18 bases between. CDR3 length: 15 amino acids. Germline V gives CDR1 MNHEY, CDR2 SMNVEV (reference sequence). The CDR3 nucleotides read TGTGCCAGCAGTTCTTCCTTGTTAGGGAAGGACATTCAGTACTTC. Its protein product is CASSSSLLGKDIQYF.

The chain couples TRBV4-2 to TRBJ1-2; 7 positions agree with TRBD1. The CDR3 extends over 16 amino acids. Per the germline V gene, CDR1 is LGHNA and CDR2 is YNFKEQ. Trimming cost V 2 bases and J 6 bases; bases outside gene matches: 12. The CDR3 spells CASSQIPTGSNDGYTF. For the CDR3, the DNA is TGTGCCAGCAGCCAAATCCCGACAGGGAGCAATGATGGCTACACCTTC.

The V gene is TRBV6-1, the J gene TRBJ1-5; D is uncertain. The CDR3 is made up of 14 amino acids. Trimming took off 3 bases at V and 3 bases at J, with 9 bases between the two ends. In germline, CDR1 is MNHNS, CDR2 SASEGT. The DNA for the CDR3 is TGTGCCAGCAGTGAGAGGCAGGTCAATCAGCCCCAGCATTTT. It is translated as CASSERQVNQPQHF.

The genes are TRBV5-1 and TRBJ2-1, with D possibly TRBD2 on 6 matching bases. This CDR3 contains 17 residues. V gave up 4 bases and J gave up 0 bases, with 17 bases separating them. Germline CDR1 reads SGHRS; CDR2 reads YFSETQ. Here the CDR3 reads CASSGRDSTSSYNEQFF. The CDR3 bases are TGCGCCAGCAGCGGCCGGGACTCCACCTCCTCCTACAATGAGCAGTTCTTC.

V and J are TRBV18 and TRBJ2-7; 7 bases fit TRBD1. After removal of 0 bases from V and 5 bases from J, the junction contained 16 bases not matched to a gene. There are 18 residues in the CDR3. The germline CDR1 and CDR2 sequences are KGHSH and LQKENI. Written as DNA, the CDR3 is TGTGCCAGCTCACCACCCGACGGCTCAAGACAGGGTGGCGACGAGCAGTACTTC. Its protein is CASSPPDGSRQGGDEQYF.

Here the CDR3 DNA reads TGTGCCAGCAGCTTGGGTCAGAACTATGGCTACACCTTC. Translating it yields CASSLGQNYGYTF. The chain has TRBV7-8 and TRBJ1-2, with D unclear. V gave up 3 bases and J gave up 2 bases, with 7 bases separating them. This CDR3 has 13 amino acids. The germline V gene has CDR1 SGHVS and CDR2 FQNEAQ.